These 30 T cell receptor beta chains came from one sample sequenced in a study of human T cells and chemical hapten exposure. Time point defined: pre-sensitization, week 0. Documented treatment: therapeutic diphenylcyclopropenone sensitization with weekly scalp DPC. TCRdb re-called the RACE reads through MiXCR, storing one row per CDR3 protein. Here the sample spans 300,000 to 400,000 distinct CDR3 sequences, roughly 5.3% being singletons. The source material was whole blood, sampled in connection with sensitization to the hapten diphenylcyclopropenone (DPC). The receptor source for this set is a woman aged 50 to 60 with alopecia areata. Some clones in this sample may be carry-over from other donors' samples.

The table lists this clonotype with many counts. The chain recombines TRBV6-1 with TRBJ2-2; 7 bases align to TRBD2. V gave up 8 bases and J gave up 10 bases; unmatched junction bases: 7. In germline, CDR1 is MNHNS, CDR2 SASEGT. The CDR3 covers 12 residues. The CDR3 nucleotides are TGTGCCAGCTGGAGCGGGAAGGTGGAGCTGTTTTTT. Residues: CASWSGKVELFF.

This clonotype was picked up a small number of times. The chain is built from TRBV7-2 and TRBJ1-2; D not certain. The CDR3 loop spans 11 amino acids. V was clipped by 8 bases and J by 3 bases, with 7 bases between them. The germline V gene encodes CDR1 SGHTA and CDR2 FQGNSA. Here the CDR3 reads CASEGYYGYTF. The CDR3 DNA reads TGTGCCAGCGAAGGCTACTATGGCTACACCTTC.

This clonotype was recorded a few times. The chain is built from TRBV10-3 and TRBJ2-7; D gene uncertain. Trimming cost V 6 bases and J 5 bases, with 8 bases left between them. This CDR3 is built from 11 residues. In germline, CDR1 is ENHRY, CDR2 SYGVKD. CDR3 residues: CAISSDNEQYF. The CDR3 region has the DNA TGTGCCATCAGCTCAGATAACGAGCAGTACTTC.

This clonotype occurred a few times. The CDR3: CASSFTSDANYGYTF. DNA of the CDR3: TGTGCCAGCAGTTTCACTTCAGATGCTAACTATGGCTACACCTTC. The J gene is TRBJ1-2, the V gene TRBV27; D gene ambiguous. V lost 3 bases to trimming and J lost 0 bases, with 11 bases between them. This CDR3 contains 15 residues. Germline CDR1 is MNHEY and CDR2 is SMNVEV (reference sequence).

The chain joins TRBV3-1 to TRBJ1-1; the match to TRBD1 covers 7 bases. The V gene end was trimmed by 7 bases and the J gene end by 0 bases; junction bases not matched to a gene: 5. The length of the CDR3 is 14 residues. From germline, CDR1 is LGHDT and CDR2 YNNKEL (reference sequence). In nucleotides, the CDR3 is TGTGCCAGCATCATGACAGGGATGAACACTGAAGCTTTCTTT. As protein: CASIMTGMNTEAFF.

The chain combines TRBV2 with TRBJ2-7; D perhaps matches TRBD1 (6 bases). This CDR3 region has 14 residues. With 5 bases removed from V and 6 bases from J, the gap between germline ends came to 17 bases. Germline assignment: CDR1 SNHLY and CDR2 FYNNEI. The CDR3 loop is CASSSYAGTPEQYF. In nucleotides, the CDR3 is TGTGCCAGCAGTTCCTACGCCGGGACACCCGAGCAGTACTTC. The full variable domain, rest sourced from reference TRBV2 and TRBJ2-7, is EPEVTQTPSHQVTQMGQEVILRCVPISNHLYFYWYRQILGQKVEFLVSFYNNEISEKSEIFDDQFSVERPDGSNFTLKIRSTKLEDSAMYFCASSSYAGTPEQYFGPGTRLTVT.

This clonotype was picked up many times. The chain has TRBV6-5 and TRBJ1-3; tentatively, D is TRBD1 (6 bases). The CDR3 runs 14 residues. Germline lookup yields CDR1 MNHEY and CDR2 SVGAGI. With 10 bases removed from V and 0 bases from J, the gap between germline ends came to 13 bases. Here the CDR3 DNA reads TGTGCCACTATGACAGGAGGCTCTGGAAACACCATATATTTT. The encoded protein is CATMTGGSGNTIYF.

This clonotype was counted ten times or more. The chain is built from TRBV28 and TRBJ2-5; TRBD1 aligns across 10 bases. Germline V CDR1 and CDR2: MDHEN, SYDVKM. V dropped 3 bases and J dropped 4; count of bases not matched to a gene: 14. The CDR3 is made up of 18 amino acids. The CDR3 DNA is TGTGCCAGCAGTTTGTTCGGTGGCGGGACAGGGGTCGGAGAGACCCAGTACTTC. Its protein product is CASSLFGGGTGVGETQYF.

This clonotype was observed at least ten times. This chain uses TRBV9 with TRBJ2-7; 9 bases align to TRBD1. The CDR3 is made up of 14 amino acids. V lost 3 bases to trimming and J lost 7 bases; unmatched junction nucleotides: 8. The germline V gene has CDR1 SGDLS and CDR2 YYNGEE. This chain's CDR3 is CASSAGTGLREQYF. CDR3 bases: TGTGCCAGCAGCGCCGGGACAGGGTTGAGGGAGCAGTACTTC.

In DNA, the CDR3 is TGTGCCACCCAGGGCGGATCGACACCCCCTGGCACAGATACGCAGTATTTT. Translation: CATQGGSTPPGTDTQYF. The V gene is TRBV2, the J gene TRBJ2-3; tentative D call: TRBD1 (5 bases). The V end was cut by 10 bases, the J end by 1 base, with 24 bases between. The CDR3 sequence is 17 residues long. From germline, CDR1 is SNHLY and CDR2 FYNNEI.

This clonotype was observed many times. The chain joins TRBV7-2 to TRBJ2-2; D is uncertain. The ends were cut back, 1 base at V and 4 bases at J, with 16 bases in the middle. Germline assignment: CDR1 SGHTA and CDR2 FQGNSA. This CDR3 region has 17 residues. CDR3 protein: CASSLEVGWASTGELFF. CDR3 DNA: TGTGCCAGCAGCTTAGAAGTAGGGTGGGCTTCCACCGGGGAGCTGTTTTTT.

There are many counts of this clonotype. The chain links TRBV18 to TRBJ2-3; no clear D gene. The CDR3 runs 11 residues. Trimming pared 8 bases from V and 2 bases from J, leaving 5 bases between. Germline V gives CDR1 KGHSH, CDR2 LQKENI. The CDR3 DNA reads as TGTGCCAGCAGTCCCACAGATACGCAGTATTTT. Protein: CASSPTDTQYF.

This clonotype was seen a handful of times. The rearrangement joins TRBV12-3 or TRBV12-4 to TRBJ2-5, with 10 bases lining up with TRBD1. The CDR3 length is 15 residues. V lost 5 bases and J lost 4; bases outside the gene matches: 7. The CDR3 DNA reads as TGTGCCAGCAGTAGGACAGGGGGGGAATCAGAGACCCAGTACTTC. This sequence encodes CASSRTGGESETQYF.

In its sample, this clonotype was seen many times. This chain uses TRBV7-2 with TRBJ2-1; possibly TRBD1 for D (5 bases). Germline CDR1 and CDR2: SGHTA and FQGNSA. The germline V and J ends were trimmed by 5 bases and 3 bases, with 11 bases remaining between them. There are 14 residues in the CDR3. The CDR3 loop reads CASSRDRLYNEQFF. The CDR3 coding sequence is TGTGCCAGCAGCCGAGACAGACTCTACAATGAGCAGTTCTTC.

This clonotype has at least ten counts. The chain couples TRBV5-1 to TRBJ2-6; no reliable D call. Germline V gene data show CDR1 as SGHRS and CDR2 as YFSETQ. Trimming removed 0 bases at V and 3 bases at J, with 7 bases between. The CDR3 spans 15 residues. CDR3 amino acids: CASSLGVGGANVLTF. CDR3 nucleotides: TGCGCCAGCAGCTTGGGAGTAGGTGGGGCCAACGTCCTGACTTTC.

This clonotype was recorded at least ten times. The chain couples TRBV7-2 to TRBJ2-3, with D maybe TRBD2 (6 bases). Trimming cost V 0 bases and J 1 base, with 11 bases left between them. CDR3 length: 16 residues. Germline assignment: CDR1 SGHTA and CDR2 FQGNSA. This chain's CDR3 is CASSLARSSGTDTQYF. The DNA of the CDR3 is TGTGCCAGCAGCTTAGCTAGGTCTAGCGGCACAGATACGCAGTATTTT.

This clonotype was observed many times. This rearrangement joins TRBV12-3 or TRBV12-4 to TRBJ2-3; no clear D gene. With 0 bases removed from V and 3 bases from J, the gap between germline ends came to 7 bases. CDR3 length: 14 amino acids. The CDR3 DNA reads as TGTGCCAGCAGTTTAGCTGGCGAGACAGATACGCAGTATTTT. Translated, it gives CASSLAGETDTQYF.

This clonotype has a count of ten or more. The chain couples TRBV4-2 to TRBJ1-5; D is possibly TRBD1 (5 bases). The germline V gene encodes CDR1 LGHNA and CDR2 YNFKEQ. V shed 1 base and J shed 4 bases, with 14 bases lying between them. The CDR3 is made up of 16 amino acids. CDR3 coding DNA: TGTGCCAGCAGCCAAGTAAAGGAGTGGGGGAATCAGCCCCAGCATTTT. It is translated as CASSQVKEWGNQPQHF.

This clonotype was found a few times. This chain uses TRBV29-1 with TRBJ1-1; D is perhaps TRBD1 (5 bases). The CDR3 runs to 15 residues. Between the trimmed V and J ends, which lost 0 bases and 4 bases, there was a span of 15 bases. CDR1 and CDR2 from the germline V gene are SQVTM and ANQGSEA. CDR3 sequence: CSVEDWQGRGTEAFF. The CDR3 bases are TGCAGCGTTGAAGATTGGCAGGGAAGGGGCACTGAAGCTTTCTTT.

A few counts support this clonotype. The gene calls are TRBV30 and TRBJ2-3; D call uncertain. Germline assignment: CDR1 GTSNPN and CDR2 SVGIG (reference sequence). V lost 0 bases, J lost 3 bases, and 7 bases lay in between. This CDR3 has 13 residues. For the CDR3, the DNA is TGTGCCTGGAGTGTACTTTCTACAGATACGCAGTATTTT. Translating gives CAWSVLSTDTQYF.

This clonotype was found many times. The chain couples TRBV20-1 to TRBJ1-5; D is perhaps TRBD1 (5 bases). The CDR3 covers 12 residues. Deletions cut 7 bases from V and 1 base from J, with 8 bases between. From germline, CDR1 is DFQATT and CDR2 SNEGSKA (reference sequence). CDR3: CSGGQSNQPQHF. DNA of the CDR3: TGCAGTGGGGGCCAAAGCAATCAGCCCCAGCATTTT.

This clonotype was counted at least ten times. The chain joins TRBV3-1 to TRBJ1-6; no definite D call. Germline V gene data show CDR1 as LGHDT and CDR2 as YNNKEL (reference sequence). V lost 4 bases, J lost 5 bases, and 6 bases lay in between. This CDR3 is built from 13 residues. The CDR3 spells CASSRIDNSPLHF. The CDR3 DNA reads as TGTGCCAGCAGCCGAATAGATAATTCACCCCTCCACTTT.

Only a few counts were recorded for this clonotype. The CDR3 reads CSVQRGAETQYF. The CDR3 coding sequence is TGCAGCGTTCAAAGGGGTGCGGAGACCCAGTACTTC. This sequence joins TRBV29-1 and TRBJ2-5; tentatively, D is TRBD1 (5 bases). V lost 5 bases to trimming and J lost 5 bases, with 12 bases between them. This CDR3 is 12 amino acids long. CDR1 SQVTM and CDR2 ANQGSEA come from the germline V gene.

This clonotype was seen repeatedly, ten times or more. V gene TRBV12-5 combines with J gene TRBJ1-1; D remains unclear. Germline V lookup: CDR1 LGHNT, CDR2 FRNRAP. V was clipped by 4 bases and J by 3 bases, with 12 bases between them. The CDR3 runs to 14 residues. CDR3 nucleotides: TGTGCTAGTGGTTCTGGGCTTTGGGACACTGAAGCTTTCTTT. Its protein product is CASGSGLWDTEAFF.

This clonotype has just a few counts. V and J are TRBV15 and TRBJ2-7, with 8 nucleotides matching TRBD1. CDR3 size: 18 residues. Germline CDR1 LNHNV, CDR2 YYDKDF (reference sequence). V lost 1 base, J lost 7 bases, and 18 bases stayed unmatched. CDR3 nucleotide sequence: TGTGCCACCAGCAGAGGTGGTACAGGGGGTTTTAGCCCGTGGGAGCAGTACTTC. The encoded protein is CATSRGGTGGFSPWEQYF.

This clonotype was found many times. The chain couples TRBV7-9 to TRBJ1-5; weak D call: TRBD1 (6 bases). The V gene's germline CDR1 is SEHNR and CDR2 FQNEAQ (reference sequence). This CDR3 region has 13 residues. V lost 4 bases to trimming and J lost 6 bases, with 10 bases between them. CDR3 loop: CASSSDRSQPQHF. DNA of the CDR3: TGTGCCAGCAGCTCCGACAGGAGTCAGCCCCAGCATTTT. Full variable domain (rest looked up from reference TRBV7-9 and TRBJ1-5): DTGVSQNPRHKITKRGQNVTFRCDPISEHNRLYWYRQTLGQGPEFLTYFQNEAQLEKSRLLSDRFSAERPKGSFSTLEIQRTEQGDSAMYLCASSSDRSQPQHFGDGTRLSIL.

The DNA for the CDR3 is TGTGCCAGCAGCCCGGGACAGCCTAATCAGCCCCAGCATTTT. It yields the protein CASSPGQPNQPQHF. The chain links TRBV27 to TRBJ1-5, with TRBD1 identical over 7 bases. The germline gives CDR1 MNHEY, CDR2 SMNVEV (reference sequence). The V and J ends lost 6 bases and 4 bases, in that order; junction bases with no gene match: 6. CDR3 length: 14 residues.

This clonotype was seen only a few times. The junction departs from germline at one end; a sequencing error may be responsible. This chain uses TRBV20-1 with TRBJ1-5, with unresolved D. This CDR3 is 15 amino acids long. Germline values: CDR1 DFQATT, CDR2 SNEGSKA (reference sequence). The CDR3 is CSAGEPGARSQPQHF. Written as DNA, the CDR3 is TGCAGTGCTGGAGAACCGGGAGCCCGCAGTCAGCCCCAGCATTTT.

There are a few counts of this clonotype. V and J are TRBV20-1 and TRBJ2-5, with TRBD2 matching 15 bases. Germline lookup yields CDR1 DFQATT and CDR2 SNEGSKA (reference sequence). This CDR3 is built from 16 residues. V shed 1 base and J 5 bases; nucleotides not matched to a gene: 5. The CDR3 loop reads CSARGTSGRAVETQYF. The CDR3 coding sequence is TGCAGTGCTAGAGGGACTAGCGGGAGGGCCGTCGAGACCCAGTACTTC.

This chain joins TRBV29-1 and TRBJ2-5; 10 bases are a match to TRBD2. The CDR3 covers 17 residues. The V segment lost 3 bases and the J segment 7 bases; nucleotides outside the gene matches: 17. CDR1 is SQVTM, CDR2 ANQGSEA, per germline. CDR3 sequence: CSVDVAGASGSHGTQYF. The CDR3 bases are TGCAGCGTTGACGTGGCAGGGGCTAGCGGGAGTCACGGGACCCAGTACTTC.